This passage covers 9 T cell receptor beta chains from one sample sequenced in a study of cytomegalovirus exposure and HLA in healthy donors. PCR was performed using 60 Vbeta and 13 Jbeta primers. TCRdb's copy holds only in-frame clones and misses some; the assay was immunoSEQ multiplex PCR. The table includes around 140,000 clones, 74% detected once. Specimen: PBMCs. The receptors were gathered from a male donor in good health and CMV-seronegative.

The CDR3 DNA is TGTGCCAGCTCCCGTGAGCGCTCTGGGGCCAACGTCCTGACTTTC. Protein sequence: CASSRERSGANVLTF. The V call is TRBV18, the J call TRBJ2-6, with D hard to call. The CDR3 has 15 residues. V was pared by 6 bases and J by 0 bases, with 9 bases between. CDR1 KGHSH and CDR2 LQKENI come from the germline V gene.

The chain has TRBV7-3 and TRBJ1-5; D not certain. V was shortened by 4 bases and J by 4 bases, with 2 bases between the two germline ends. The germline gives CDR1 SGHTA, CDR2 FQGTGA. The CDR3 runs to 11 residues. The CDR3 DNA follows: TGTGCCAGCAGCTCGAATCAGCCCCAGCATTTT. Protein product: CASSSNQPQHF.

On this clone: One end of the junction is discordant with germline, which a read error may explain. V is TRBV7-9 and J is TRBJ2-1, with D perhaps TRBD1 (6 bases). Germline loops: CDR1 SEHNR, CDR2 FQNEAQ (reference sequence). The CDR3 contains 16 residues. The CDR3 DNA is TGTTCCAGCAGCTCCCCCTCAGGACAGCCCTACAATGAGCAGTTCTTC. Its translation is CSSSSPSGQPYNEQFF.

This clone has a handful of counts. The V call is TRBV28, the J call TRBJ2-5; 7 bases match TRBD2. CDR1 MDHEN and CDR2 SYDVKM come from the germline V gene. V shed 4 bases and J 2 bases; nucleotides not matched to a gene: 10. The CDR3 runs 16 residues. The CDR3 sequence is CASSSPAGRTQETQYF. The CDR3 nucleotides read TGTGCCAGCAGTTCCCCGGCCGGGAGGACGCAAGAGACCCAGTACTTC.

In the case of this clone: A junction boundary mismatches the germline segment, possibly from a read error. This chain links TRBV28 with TRBJ1-2; no firm D call. The CDR3 extends over 9 amino acids. Germline CDR1 MDHEN, CDR2 SYDVKM. CDR3 nucleotide sequence: TGTGAGACGGACTATGACTACACCTTC. This translates into CETDYDYTF.

The chain combines TRBV7-2 with TRBJ2-1, with 7 bases matching TRBD2. This CDR3 has 15 residues. The V gene end was trimmed by 4 bases and the J gene end by 4 bases; junction bases not matched to a gene: 7. The germline gives CDR1 SGHTA, CDR2 FQGNSA. CDR3: CASSSRGVTYNEQFF. The DNA of the CDR3 is TGTGCCAGCAGCTCCCGGGGGGTGACTTACAATGAGCAGTTCTTC. Based on the CDR3 plus reference TRBV7-2 and TRBJ2-1, the full variable domain is GAGVSQSPSNKVTEKGKDVELRCDPISGHTALYWYRQSLGQGLEFLIYFQGNSAPDKSGLPSDRFSAERTGGSVSTLTIQRTQQEDSAVYLCASSSRGVTYNEQFFGPGTRLTVL.

The V gene is TRBV4-1, the J gene TRBJ1-5; a weak D match, TRBD1 (6 bases). The CDR3 consists of 15 residues. Trimming took 3 bases from V and 0 from J, leaving 9 bases between them. Germline V gene lookup returns CDR1 MGHRA and CDR2 YSYEKL. The CDR3 loop is CASSQGAISNQPQHF. CDR3 DNA sequence: TGCGCCAGCAGCCAGGGGGCCATTAGCAATCAGCCCCAGCATTTT.

The chain carries TRBV28 and TRBJ2-7; 7 nucleotides align to TRBD1. Germline lookup yields CDR1 MDHEN and CDR2 SYDVKM. V shed 6 bases and J 6 bases; nucleotides not matched to a gene: 17. The CDR3 covers 16 residues. DNA for the CDR3: TGTGCCAGCAGCCTCCCCGACAGGGTGGTGATTTGCGAGCAGTACTTC. This codes for CASSLPDRVVICEQYF.

The chain employs TRBV5-1 and TRBJ2-1, with D unresolved. Germline CDR1 is SGHRS and CDR2 is YFSETQ. The CDR3 totals 15 residues. The V and J ends lost 0 bases and 1 base respectively, with 8 bases between them. CDR3 in amino acids: CASSLGASSYNEQFF. For the CDR3, the DNA is TGCGCCAGCAGCTTGGGGGCCTCGTCCTACAATGAGCAGTTCTTC.